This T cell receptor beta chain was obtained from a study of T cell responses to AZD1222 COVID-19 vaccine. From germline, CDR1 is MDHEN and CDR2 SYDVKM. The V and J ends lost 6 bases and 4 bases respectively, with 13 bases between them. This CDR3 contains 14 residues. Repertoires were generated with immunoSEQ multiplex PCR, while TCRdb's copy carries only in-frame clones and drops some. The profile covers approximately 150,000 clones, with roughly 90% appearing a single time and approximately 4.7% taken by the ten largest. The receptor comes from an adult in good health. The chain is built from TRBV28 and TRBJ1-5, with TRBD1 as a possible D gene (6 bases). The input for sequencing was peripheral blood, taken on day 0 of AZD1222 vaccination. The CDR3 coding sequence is TGTGCCAGCAGCCGCGGACAGAAAAATCAGCCCCAGCATTTT. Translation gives CASSRGQKNQPQHF.